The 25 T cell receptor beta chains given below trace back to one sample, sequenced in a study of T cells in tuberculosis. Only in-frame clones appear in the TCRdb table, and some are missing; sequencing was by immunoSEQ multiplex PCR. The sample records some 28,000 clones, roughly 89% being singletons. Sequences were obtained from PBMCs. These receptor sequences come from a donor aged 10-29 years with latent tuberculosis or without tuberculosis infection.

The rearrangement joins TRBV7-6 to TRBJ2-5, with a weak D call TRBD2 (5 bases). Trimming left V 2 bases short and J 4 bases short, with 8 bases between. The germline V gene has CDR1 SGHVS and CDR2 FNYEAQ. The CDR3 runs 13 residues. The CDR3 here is CASSLIEGETQYF. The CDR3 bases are TGTGCCAGCAGCTTAATTGAGGGAGAGACCCAGTACTTC.

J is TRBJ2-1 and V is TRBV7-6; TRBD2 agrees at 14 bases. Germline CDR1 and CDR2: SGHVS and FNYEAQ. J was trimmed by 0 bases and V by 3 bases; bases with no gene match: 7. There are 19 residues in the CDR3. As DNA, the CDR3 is TGTGCCAGCAGCTTCCTCGGACTAGCGGGGGGCGGCTCCTACAATGAGCAGTTCTTC. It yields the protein CASSFLGLAGGGSYNEQFF.

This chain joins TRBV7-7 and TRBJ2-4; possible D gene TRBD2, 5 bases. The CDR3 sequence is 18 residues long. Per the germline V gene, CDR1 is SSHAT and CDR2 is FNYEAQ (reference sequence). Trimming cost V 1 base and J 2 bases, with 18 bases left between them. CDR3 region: CASSLVFTRVLTKNIQYF. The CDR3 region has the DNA TGTGCCAGCAGCTTAGTATTTACGAGGGTATTGACCAAAAACATTCAGTACTTC.

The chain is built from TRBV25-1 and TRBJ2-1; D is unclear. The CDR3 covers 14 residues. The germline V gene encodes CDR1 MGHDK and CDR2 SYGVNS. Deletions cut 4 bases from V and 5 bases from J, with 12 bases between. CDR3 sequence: CASSGPDINNEQFF. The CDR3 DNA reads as TGTGCCAGCAGTGGACCCGACATCAACAATGAGCAGTTCTTC. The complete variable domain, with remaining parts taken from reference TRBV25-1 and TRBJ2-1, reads EADIYQTPRYLVIGTGKKITLECSQTMGHDKMYWYQQDPGMELHLIHYSYGVNSTEKGDLSSESTVSRIRTEHFPLTLESARPSHTSQYLCASSGPDINNEQFFGPGTRLTVL.

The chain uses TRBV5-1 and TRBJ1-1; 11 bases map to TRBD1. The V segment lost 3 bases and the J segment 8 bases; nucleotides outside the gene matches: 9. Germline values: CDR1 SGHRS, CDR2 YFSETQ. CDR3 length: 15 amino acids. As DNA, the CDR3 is TGCGCCAGCAGCTCAGGACAGGGGGCGTTTTTGGAAGCTTTCTTT. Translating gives CASSSGQGAFLEAFF. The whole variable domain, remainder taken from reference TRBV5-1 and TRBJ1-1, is KAGVTQTPRYLIKTRGQQVTLSCSPISGHRSVSWYQQTPGQGLQFLFEYFSETQRNKGNFPGRFSGRQFSNSRSEMNVSTLELGDSALYLCASSSGQGAFLEAFFGQGTRLTVV.

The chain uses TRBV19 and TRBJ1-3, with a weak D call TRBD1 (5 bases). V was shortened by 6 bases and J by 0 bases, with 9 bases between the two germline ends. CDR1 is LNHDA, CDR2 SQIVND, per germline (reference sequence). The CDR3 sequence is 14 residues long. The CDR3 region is CASRTVRSGNTIYF. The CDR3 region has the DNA TGTGCCAGTAGGACAGTTCGCTCTGGAAACACCATATATTTT.

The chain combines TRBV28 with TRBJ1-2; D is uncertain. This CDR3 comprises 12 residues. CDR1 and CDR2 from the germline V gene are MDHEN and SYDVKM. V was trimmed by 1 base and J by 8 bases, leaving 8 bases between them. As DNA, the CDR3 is TGTGCCAGCAGTTTATTAATGAGGGGCTACACCTTC. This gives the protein CASSLLMRGYTF.

CDR3 DNA sequence: TGTGCCAGTAGTATAGATCGGGACTGGGGGAGCTCTGGAAACACCATATATTTT. Its translation: CASSIDRDWGSSGNTIYF. This chain uses TRBV19 with TRBJ1-3; D is perhaps TRBD1 (5 bases). CDR1 and CDR2 from the germline V gene are LNHDA and SQIVND (reference sequence). The CDR3 length is 18 residues. V lost 0 bases, J lost 0 bases, and 15 bases lay in between.

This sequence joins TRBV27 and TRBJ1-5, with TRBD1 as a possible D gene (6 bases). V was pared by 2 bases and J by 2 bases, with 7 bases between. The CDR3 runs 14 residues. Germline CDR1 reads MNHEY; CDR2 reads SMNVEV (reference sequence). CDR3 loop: CASSLNRGNQPQHF. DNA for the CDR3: TGTGCCAGCAGTTTAAACAGGGGCAATCAGCCCCAGCATTTT.

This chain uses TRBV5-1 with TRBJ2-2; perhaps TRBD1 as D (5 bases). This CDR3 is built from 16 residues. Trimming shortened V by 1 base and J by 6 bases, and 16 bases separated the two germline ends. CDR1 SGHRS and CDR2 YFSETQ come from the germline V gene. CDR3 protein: CASSLWVREVSGELFF. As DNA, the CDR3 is TGCGCCAGCAGCTTGTGGGTCAGGGAAGTGTCCGGGGAGCTGTTTTTT.

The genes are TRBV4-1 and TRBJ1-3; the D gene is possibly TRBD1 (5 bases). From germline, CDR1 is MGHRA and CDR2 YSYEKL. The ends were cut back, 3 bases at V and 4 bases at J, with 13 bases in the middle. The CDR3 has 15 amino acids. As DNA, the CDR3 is TGCGCCAGCAGCCAGCATGCGGGGCCCGGAAACACCATATATTTT. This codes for CASSQHAGPGNTIYF.

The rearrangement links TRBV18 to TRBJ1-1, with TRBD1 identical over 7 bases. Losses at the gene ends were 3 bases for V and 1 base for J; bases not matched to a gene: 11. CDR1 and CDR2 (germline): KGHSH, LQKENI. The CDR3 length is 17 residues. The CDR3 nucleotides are TGTGCCAGCTCACCGGCACAGGGGCGCAAATGGAACACTGAAGCTTTCTTT. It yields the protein CASSPAQGRKWNTEAFF. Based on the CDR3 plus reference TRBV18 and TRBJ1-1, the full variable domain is NAGVMQNPRHLVRRRGQEARLRCSPMKGHSHVYWYRQLPEEGLKFMVYLQKENIIDESGMPKERFSAEFPKEGPSILRIQQVVRGDSAAYFCASSPAQGRKWNTEAFFGQGTRLTVV.

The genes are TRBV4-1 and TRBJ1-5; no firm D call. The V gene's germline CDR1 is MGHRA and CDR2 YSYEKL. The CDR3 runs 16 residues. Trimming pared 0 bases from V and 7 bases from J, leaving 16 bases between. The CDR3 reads CASSQDPERGGQPQHF. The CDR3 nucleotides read TGCGCCAGCAGCCAAGATCCCGAACGGGGTGGGCAGCCCCAGCATTTT.

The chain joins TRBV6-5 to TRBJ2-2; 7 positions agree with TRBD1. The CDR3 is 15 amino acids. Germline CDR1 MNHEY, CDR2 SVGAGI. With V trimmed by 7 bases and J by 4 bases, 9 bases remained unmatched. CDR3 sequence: CASNRQGSGTGELFF. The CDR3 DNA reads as TGTGCCAGCAATAGACAGGGAAGCGGCACCGGGGAGCTGTTTTTT.

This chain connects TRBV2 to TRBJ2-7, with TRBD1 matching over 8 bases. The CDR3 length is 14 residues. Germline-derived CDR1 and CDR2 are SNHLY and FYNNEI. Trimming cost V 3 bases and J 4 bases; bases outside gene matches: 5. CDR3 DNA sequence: TGTGCCAGCAGTGACGACAGGGGTTCTTACGAGCAGTACTTC. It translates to CASSDDRGSYEQYF.

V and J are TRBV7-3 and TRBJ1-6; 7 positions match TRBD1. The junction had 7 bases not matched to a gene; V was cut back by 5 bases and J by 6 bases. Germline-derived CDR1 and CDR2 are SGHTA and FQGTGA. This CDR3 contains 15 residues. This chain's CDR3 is CASSHPDRANSPLHF. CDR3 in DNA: TGTGCCAGCAGCCATCCCGACAGGGCTAATTCACCCCTCCACTTT.

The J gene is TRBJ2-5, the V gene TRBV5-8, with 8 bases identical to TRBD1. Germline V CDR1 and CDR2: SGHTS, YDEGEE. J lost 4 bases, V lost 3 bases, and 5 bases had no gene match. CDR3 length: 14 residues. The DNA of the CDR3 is TGTGCCAGCAGCTCAGGGGGCGGCATAGAGACCCAGTACTTC. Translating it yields CASSSGGGIETQYF. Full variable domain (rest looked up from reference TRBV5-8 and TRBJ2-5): EAGVTQSPTHLIKTRGQQATLRCSPISGHTSVYWYQQALGLGLQFLLWYDEGEERNRGNFPPRFSGRQFPNYSSELNVNALELEDSALYLCASSSGGGIETQYFGPGTRLLVL.

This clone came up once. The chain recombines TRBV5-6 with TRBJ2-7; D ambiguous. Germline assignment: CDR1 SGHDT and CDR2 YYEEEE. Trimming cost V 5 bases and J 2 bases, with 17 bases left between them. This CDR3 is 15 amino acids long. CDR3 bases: TGTGCCAGCAGTTTTACTTCACCTCGCCCCTACGAGCAGTACTTC. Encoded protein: CASSFTSPRPYEQYF.

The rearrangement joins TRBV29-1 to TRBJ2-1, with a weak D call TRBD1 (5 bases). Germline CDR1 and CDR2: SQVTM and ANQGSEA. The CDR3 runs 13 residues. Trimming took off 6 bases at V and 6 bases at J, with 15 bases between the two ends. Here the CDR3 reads CSVGASGFNEQFF. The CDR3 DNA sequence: TGCAGCGTAGGGGCATCGGGTTTCAATGAGCAGTTCTTC.

CDR3 in DNA: TGCGCCAGCTGGGGGGGGGCGGGGGCCTCCTACGAGCAGTACTTC. It specifies CASWGGAGASYEQYF. The chain combines TRBV5-1 with TRBJ2-7, with D tentatively TRBD2 (7 bases). V was cut by 7 bases and J by 0 bases, with 17 bases left in between. The CDR3 sequence is 15 residues long. CDR1 SGHRS and CDR2 YFSETQ come from the germline V gene.

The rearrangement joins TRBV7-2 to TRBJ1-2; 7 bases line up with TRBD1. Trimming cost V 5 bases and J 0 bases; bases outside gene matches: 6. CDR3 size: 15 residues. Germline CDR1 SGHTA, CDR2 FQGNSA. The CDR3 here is CASSLKTGPNYGYTF. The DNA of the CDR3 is TGTGCCAGCAGCCTTAAGACAGGGCCTAACTATGGCTACACCTTC.

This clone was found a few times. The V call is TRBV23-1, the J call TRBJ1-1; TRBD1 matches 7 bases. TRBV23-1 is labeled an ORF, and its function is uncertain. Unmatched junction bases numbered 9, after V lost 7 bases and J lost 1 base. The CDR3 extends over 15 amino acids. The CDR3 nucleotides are TGCGCCAGCACCACAGCTCGGACAGGGAACACTGAAGCTTTCTTT. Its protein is CASTTARTGNTEAFF.

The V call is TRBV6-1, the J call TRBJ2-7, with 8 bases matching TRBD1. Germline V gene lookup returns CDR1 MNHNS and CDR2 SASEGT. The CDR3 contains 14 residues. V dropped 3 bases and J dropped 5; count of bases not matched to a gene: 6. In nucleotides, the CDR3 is TGTGCCAGCAGTGAGGGGTCGACAGGGGACGAGCAGTACTTC. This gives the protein CASSEGSTGDEQYF.

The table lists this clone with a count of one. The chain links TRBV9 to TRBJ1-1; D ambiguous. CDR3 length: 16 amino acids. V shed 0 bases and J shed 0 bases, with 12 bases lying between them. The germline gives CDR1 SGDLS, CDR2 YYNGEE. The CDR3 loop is CASSVGLLAVNTEAFF. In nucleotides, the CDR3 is TGTGCCAGCAGCGTAGGCCTTTTGGCGGTGAACACTGAAGCTTTCTTT.

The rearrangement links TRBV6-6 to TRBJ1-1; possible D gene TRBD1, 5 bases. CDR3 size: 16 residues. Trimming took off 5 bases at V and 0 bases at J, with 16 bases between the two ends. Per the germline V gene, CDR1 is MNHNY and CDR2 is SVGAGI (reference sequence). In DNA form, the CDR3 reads TGTGCCAGCAGTGGGGGGGGGAGGTTAATGAACACTGAAGCTTTCTTT. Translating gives CASSGGGRLMNTEAFF.